The clone carrying this TCR beta chain was recorded once. Its specificity is unknown. Profiled with immunoSEQ multiplex PCR; TCRdb holds only in-frame clones, not every one. The data contain 95,000 to 150,000 clones, roughly 90% of them singletons. This specimen belongs to a study of cytomegalovirus exposure and HLA in healthy donors. Study-wide points: The study listed approximately 160 cytomegalovirus-associated TCR beta chains.

The sequenced material came from PBMCs. This receptor was obtained from a woman aged 18-30 years in good health and CMV-seronegative.

The CDR3 nucleotides read TGTGCCAGCAGCCTCTCGGTGGGACAGCAAGAGACCCAGTACTTC. Protein: CASSLSVGQQETQYF. This chain links TRBV4-2 with TRBJ2-5; the match to TRBD1 covers 7 bases. V shed 4 bases, J shed 2 bases, and the junction held 7 bases outside the gene matches. CDR1 is LGHNA and CDR2 is YNFKEQ in the germline V gene. The CDR3 consists of 15 residues.